A single sample is the source of the 8 T cell receptor beta chains below, sequenced in a study of control samples from healthy donors and cancer patients. Assay: immunoSEQ multiplex PCR; the TCRdb copy retains only in-frame clones and omits some. This sample has 75,000 to 100,000 clones, with roughly 90% found just once. Sequences were obtained from blood. These receptors were collected from a man aged 45 to 65 in good health.

This clone was observed a handful of times. The chain recombines TRBV30 with TRBJ1-5; D remains ambiguous. Deletions cut 0 bases from V and 5 bases from J, with 8 bases between. In germline, CDR1 is GTSNPN, CDR2 SVGIG (reference sequence). The CDR3 sequence is 13 residues long. CDR3 in DNA: TGTGCCTGGAGTGTGCAGGTTTATCAGCCCCAGCATTTT. Protein sequence: CAWSVQVYQPQHF.

The chain uses TRBV3-1 (or the pseudogene TRBV3-2) and TRBJ2-5; D unresolved. From germline, CDR1 is LGHDT and CDR2 YNNKEL (reference sequence). The CDR3 has 13 residues. Trimming shortened V by 4 bases and J by 2 bases, and 8 bases separated the two germline ends. CDR3 sequence (DNA): TGTGCCAGCAGCCCGGTAAGACAAGAGACCCAGTACTTC. Protein: CASSPVRQETQYF.

The V gene is TRBV2, the J gene TRBJ2-7; D may be TRBD2 (6 bases). The CDR3 contains 15 residues. Germline values: CDR1 SNHLY, CDR2 FYNNEI. The V and J ends lost 3 bases and 1 base respectively, with 13 bases between them. The CDR3 region is CASSEWGSGSYEQYF. CDR3 coding DNA: TGTGCCAGCAGTGAGTGGGGTAGCGGATCCTACGAGCAGTACTTC.

The chain uses TRBV9 and TRBJ1-1; D not resolved. V lost 6 bases and J lost 1, with 10 bases in between. This CDR3 comprises 13 residues. The V gene's germline CDR1 is SGDLS and CDR2 YYNGEE. The CDR3 DNA is TGTGCCAGCAAAGAAGGAGAGAACACTGAAGCTTTCTTT. Encoded protein: CASKEGENTEAFF. The full variable domain, with the rest looked up from reference TRBV9 and TRBJ1-1, is DSGVTQTPKHLITATGQRVTLRCSPRSGDLSVYWYQQSLDQGLQFLIQYYNGEERAKGNILERFSAQQFPDLHSELNLSSLELGDSALYFCASKEGENTEAFFGQGTRLTVV.

The chain carries TRBV4-2 and TRBJ2-7; the D call may be TRBD1 or TRBD2 (5 bases each). The V gene lost 0 bases and the J gene lost 6 bases, with 15 bases spanning the gap. The germline gives CDR1 LGHNA, CDR2 YNFKEQ. The CDR3 totals 15 residues. The CDR3 bases are TGTGCCAGCAGCCAAGATGGCTTTGAGGGGATCGAGCAGTACTTC. Translated: CASSQDGFEGIEQYF.

V is TRBV30 and J is TRBJ1-2; 12 bases align to TRBD1. V lost 5 bases to trimming and J lost 4 bases; unmatched junction nucleotides: 11. The CDR3 runs 16 residues. Germline-derived CDR1 and CDR2 are GTSNPN and SVGIG (reference sequence). This CDR3 reads CAWGKTGTGGGYGYTF. CDR3 nucleotide sequence: TGTGCCTGGGGCAAGACCGGGACAGGGGGCGGCTATGGCTACACCTTC.

The V and J genes are TRBV2 and TRBJ1-2; TRBD1 is a possible D gene (6 bases). The CDR3 sequence is 14 residues long. The germline V gene encodes CDR1 SNHLY and CDR2 FYNNEI. Trimming shortened V by 4 bases and J by 4 bases, and 13 bases separated the two germline ends. DNA for the CDR3: TGTGCCAGCAGTGTTAAAGGGGGAGTCTATGGCTACACCTTC. It is translated as CASSVKGGVYGYTF.

The gene calls are TRBV5-8 and TRBJ1-5; D is undetermined. The length of the CDR3 is 16 residues. Per germline, CDR1 SGHTS and CDR2 YDEGEE. Trimming pared 0 bases from V and 0 bases from J, leaving 10 bases between. CDR3 sequence reads: CASSLGQVLSNQPQHF. CDR3 in DNA: TGTGCCAGCAGCTTGGGCCAGGTTCTTAGCAATCAGCCCCAGCATTTT.